These T cell receptor beta chains were read from a single sample in a study of shared T cell receptors in the human thymus. The protocol was immunoSEQ multiplex PCR, while the TCRdb copy is restricted to in-frame clones and leaves out a portion. The sample includes approximately 400,000 clones, 95% of them seen just once. The sequencing input was thymocytes. The source of these receptors is a human donor. CDR3s include the opening cysteine and the closing phenylalanine or tryptophan. A D gene is named only where the DNA matches it firmly. Only part of the rows carry a size: once, few, many, or a class if the clone is expanded.

length	V	size	D	J	CDR3	DNA
15	TRBV30	-	-	TRBJ2-1	CAWSPLGTGYNEQFF	TGTGCCTGGAGTCCCCTGGGGACGGGGTACAATGAGCAGTTCTTC
13	TRBV1	few	-	TRBJ1-5	CTSTQYVNQPQHF	TGCACCAGCACCCAGTACGTCAATCAGCCCCAGCATTTT
18	TRBV29-1	-	TRBD2	TRBJ2-7	CSVEDSRSPAGGSYEQYF	TGCAGCGTTGAAGATTCCCGTTCCCCAGCGGGAGGCTCCTACGAGCAGTACTTC
16	TRBV18	once	-	TRBJ2-1	CASSPTGGEKYNEQFF	TGTGCCAGCTCACCAACGGGGGGCGAAAAATACAATGAGCAGTTCTTC
13	TRBV27	-	-	TRBJ1-2	CASSLRVNYGYTF	TGTGCCAGCAGTTTAAGGGTGAACTATGGCTACACCTTC
14	TRBV5-1	-	-	TRBJ1-4	CASKRVVGNEKLFF	TGCGCCAGCAAGAGGGTTGTAGGAAATGAAAAACTGTTTTTT
13	TRBV28	-	-	TRBJ1-2	CASSLCSIYGYTF	TGTGCCAGCAGTTTATGCAGCATCTATGGCTACACCTTC
16	TRBV6-1	-	-	TRBJ1-5	CASSEGGRYSNQPQHF	TGTGCCAGCAGTGAGGGAGGGAGATATAGCAATCAGCCCCAGCATTTT
14	TRBV19	-	-	TRBJ2-7	CASSLQGLINEQYF	TGTGCCAGTAGCCTCCAGGGGCTAATAAACGAGCAGTACTTC
16	TRBV4-3	-	TRBD2	TRBJ2-1	CASSQEIAGGWNEQFF	TGCGCCAGCAGCCAAGAAATAGCGGGAGGTTGGAATGAGCAGTTCTTC
11	TRBV29-1	-	-	TRBJ1-2	CSIPRGCGYTF	TGCAGCATTCCACGGGGGTGCGGCTACACCTTC
11	TRBV28	-	TRBD1	TRBJ1-5	CATTGTGHPHF	TGTGCCACCACCGGGACAGGGCACCCGCATTTT
13	TRBV19	-	-	TRBJ2-7	CASSIGPSYEQYF	TGTGCCAGTAGTATCGGTCCCTCCTACGAGCAGTACTTC
13	TRBV7-6	-	-	TRBJ2-1	CASSPGPYNEQFF	TGTGCCAGCAGCCCGGGTCCGTACAATGAGCAGTTCTTC
17	TRBV19	-	-	TRBJ1-1	CASSPKIGDPSCTEAFF	TGTGCCAGTAGCCCTAAGATCGGGGACCCCAGTTGCACTGAAGCTTTCTTT
18	TRBV27	-	TRBD2	TRBJ2-1	CASSSTAGGSSGRNEQFF	TGTGCCAGCAGTTCCACCGCCGGGGGGAGTAGCGGGAGGAATGAGCAGTTCTTC
14	TRBV4-2	-	-	TRBJ2-7	CASSKETATYEQYF	TGTGCCAGCAGCAAAGAGACTGCCACCTACGAGCAGTACTTC
12	TRBV7-9	-	-	TRBJ2-5	CASSSRGETQYF	TGTGCCAGCAGCTCCAGGGGAGAGACCCAGTACTTC
16	TRBV18	-	-	TRBJ2-1	CASSALALAGNNEQFF	TGTGCCAGCTCAGCGCTAGCTCTAGCTGGAAACAATGAGCAGTTCTTC
13	TRBV10-3	-	-	TRBJ2-3	CAISDDPPLQQYF	TGTGCCATCAGTGATGACCCCCCGCTTCAGCAGTATTTT